This TCR beta chain was observed in a study of tumor-infiltrating lymphocytes in oesophageal squamous cell carcinoma. The CDR3 has 14 amino acids. From germline, CDR1 is SGHNT and CDR2 YYREEE (reference sequence). This clonotype is termed medium-sized. At one boundary the junction diverges from the germline segment, which might be a read error. MiXCR, applied by TCRdb to the PCR reads, yields one record per CDR3 protein. The sample holds about 15,000 distinct CDR3 sequences; around 50% are singletons and the top ten take over 15%. Sequenced input: esophageal tumor tissue. The chain is built from TRBV5-4 and TRBJ2-1; tentatively, D is TRBD2 (6 bases). This receptor was taken from a male donor with esophageal squamous cell carcinoma. CDR3 sequence: CASSLGREFDEQFF. CDR3 bases: TGCGCCAGCAGCTTGGGTCGGGAGTTCGATGAGCAGTTCTTC.